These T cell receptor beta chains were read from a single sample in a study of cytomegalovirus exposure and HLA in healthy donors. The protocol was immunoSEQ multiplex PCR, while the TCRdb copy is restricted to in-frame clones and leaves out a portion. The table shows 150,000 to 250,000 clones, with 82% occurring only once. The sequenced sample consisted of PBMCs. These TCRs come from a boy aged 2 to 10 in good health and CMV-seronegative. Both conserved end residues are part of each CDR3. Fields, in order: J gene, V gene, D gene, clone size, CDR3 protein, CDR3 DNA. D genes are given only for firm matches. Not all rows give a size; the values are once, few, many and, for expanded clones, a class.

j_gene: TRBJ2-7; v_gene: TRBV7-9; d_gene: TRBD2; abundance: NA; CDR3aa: CASSPGGSYEQYF; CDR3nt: TGTGCCAGCTCGCCGGGGGGCTCCTACGAGCAGTACTTC
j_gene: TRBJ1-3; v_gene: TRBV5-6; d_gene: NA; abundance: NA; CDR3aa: CASSPSGQPRDTIYF; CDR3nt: TGTGCCAGCAGCCCCTCAGGACAGCCCAGAGACACCATATATTTT
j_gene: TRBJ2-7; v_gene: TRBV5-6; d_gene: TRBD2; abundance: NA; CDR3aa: CASHRGGSSYEQYF; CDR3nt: TGTGCCAGCCATCGGGGGGGGAGCTCCTACGAGCAGTACTTC
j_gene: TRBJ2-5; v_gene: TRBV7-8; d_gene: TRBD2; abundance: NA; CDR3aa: CASSLASGGPGAQYF; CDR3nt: TGTGCCAGCAGCTTGGCTAGCGGGGGACCAGGGGCCCAGTACTTC
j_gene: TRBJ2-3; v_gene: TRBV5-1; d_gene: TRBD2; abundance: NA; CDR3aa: CASSPPGWAGGPDTQYF; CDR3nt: TGCGCCAGCAGCCCACCAGGTTGGGCGGGGGGGCCGGATACGCAGTATTTT
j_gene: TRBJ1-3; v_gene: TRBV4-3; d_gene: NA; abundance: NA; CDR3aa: CASSQDEGRSWSGNTIYF; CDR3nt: TGCGCCAGCAGCCAAGATGAGGGGAGGTCATGGTCTGGAAACACCATATATTTT
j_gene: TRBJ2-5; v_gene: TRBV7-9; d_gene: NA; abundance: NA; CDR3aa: CASSSRHRETQYF; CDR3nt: TGTGCCAGCAGCTCCAGGCACCGGGAGACCCAGTACTTC
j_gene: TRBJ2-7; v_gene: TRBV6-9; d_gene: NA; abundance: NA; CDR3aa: CASSYGSILGAFGGTWANYEQYF; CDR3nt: TGTGCCAGCAGTTATGGTTCGATTCTAGGGGCCTTTGGTGGGACTTGGGCTAACTACGAGCAGTACTTC
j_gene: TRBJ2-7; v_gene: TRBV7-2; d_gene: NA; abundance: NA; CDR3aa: CASSLAEGSPYEQYF; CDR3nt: TGTGCCAGCAGCTTAGCGGAGGGCAGTCCCTACGAGCAGTACTTC
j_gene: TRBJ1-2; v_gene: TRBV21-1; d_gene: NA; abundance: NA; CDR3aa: CARRATRRREYGYTF; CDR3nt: TGTGCCCGCCGGGCCACCCGCAGGCGGGAGTATGGCTACACCTTC
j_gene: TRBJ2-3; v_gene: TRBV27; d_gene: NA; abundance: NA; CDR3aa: CASSSSDTQYF; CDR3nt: TGTGCCAGCAGTTCGTCCGATACGCAGTATTTT
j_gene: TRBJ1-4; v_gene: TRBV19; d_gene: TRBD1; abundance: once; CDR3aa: CASSIGAGTVEKLFF; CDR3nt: TGTGCCAGTAGTATAGGGGCCGGGACAGTCGAAAAACTGTTTTTT
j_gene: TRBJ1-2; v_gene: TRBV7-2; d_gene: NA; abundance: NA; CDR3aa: CASSLISRQLNYGYTF; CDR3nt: TGTGCCAGCAGCTTAATCTCGCGACAGCTTAACTATGGCTACACCTTC